These 11 T cell receptor beta chains were all obtained from the same sample, sequenced in a study of cytomegalovirus exposure and HLA in healthy donors. Data came from immunoSEQ multiplex PCR; TCRdb stores just in-frame clones and leaves some out. The sample has 100,000 to 150,000 clones, roughly 93% seen once. The sample taken for sequencing was PBMCs. The receptors originated from a woman in her late teens or twenties in good health and CMV-seronegative.

The chain recombines TRBV6-1 with TRBJ2-3, with 9 positions matching TRBD1. CDR1 is MNHNS and CDR2 is SASEGT in the germline V gene. V shed 4 bases, J shed 2 bases, and the junction held 7 bases outside the gene matches. The CDR3 spans 16 residues. For the CDR3, the DNA is TGTGCCAGCAGTGCGGACAGGGGTCAGGACACAGATACGCAGTATTTT. This codes for CASSADRGQDTDTQYF.

The chain uses TRBV5-1 and TRBJ1-2, with 7 bases lining up with TRBD1. V was clipped by 3 bases and J by 5 bases; unmatched bases: 7. The CDR3 contains 14 residues. Looked up from germline, CDR1 is SGHRS and CDR2 is YFSETQ. The CDR3 nucleotides are TGCGCCAGCAGCTCCTCGGGACAGTTATATGGCTACACCTTC. Amino acids: CASSSSGQLYGYTF.

The V gene is TRBV7-9, the J gene TRBJ2-5, with 13 bases lining up with TRBD2. The CDR3 has 18 amino acids. Germline assignment: CDR1 SEHNR and CDR2 FQNEAQ (reference sequence). Trimming cost V 3 bases and J 3 bases; bases outside gene matches: 10. This chain's CDR3 is CASSFWTSGGYAKETQYF. CDR3 DNA: TGTGCCAGCAGCTTTTGGACTAGCGGGGGCTATGCGAAAGAGACCCAGTACTTC.

The V and J genes are TRBV7-9 and TRBJ2-7; TRBD1 agrees at 10 bases. This CDR3 comprises 13 residues. Trimming cost V 3 bases and J 5 bases; bases outside gene matches: 1. The V gene's germline CDR1 is SEHNR and CDR2 FQNEAQ (reference sequence). CDR3 residues: CASSLGTGDEQYF. The CDR3 region has the DNA TGTGCCAGCAGCTTGGGGACAGGGGACGAGCAGTACTTC.

V and J are TRBV27 and TRBJ2-7; TRBD1 is a possible D gene (5 bases). V gave up 3 bases and J gave up 2 bases, with 11 bases separating them. The CDR3 sequence is 14 residues long. CDR1 is MNHEY, CDR2 SMNVEV, per germline (reference sequence). DNA for the CDR3: TGTGCCAGCAGTTTCGGGCTAGGGGCCTACGAGCAGTACTTC. It is translated as CASSFGLGAYEQYF.

The chain employs TRBV18 and TRBJ1-1; perhaps TRBD1 as D (6 bases). The V end was cut by 5 bases, the J end by 2 bases, with 9 bases between. The germline V gene encodes CDR1 KGHSH and CDR2 LQKENI. The CDR3 extends over 13 amino acids. Written as DNA, the CDR3 is TGTGCCAGCTCAGGACAGTTAAACACTGAAGCTTTCTTT. It encodes CASSGQLNTEAFF. The complete variable domain, with remaining parts taken from reference TRBV18 and TRBJ1-1, reads NAGVMQNPRHLVRRRGQEARLRCSPMKGHSHVYWYRQLPEEGLKFMVYLQKENIIDESGMPKERFSAEFPKEGPSILRIQQVVRGDSAAYFCASSGQLNTEAFFGQGTRLTVV.

This clone was found once. The chain combines TRBV6-5 with TRBJ2-7, with D tentatively TRBD2 (5 bases). CDR1 is MNHEY and CDR2 is SVGAGI in the germline V gene. The V and J ends lost 4 bases and 6 bases respectively, with 13 bases between them. The CDR3 has 13 amino acids. DNA of the CDR3: TGTGCCAGCAGTTCCCGTCGGGGATTCGAGCAGTACTTC. Encoded protein: CASSSRRGFEQYF.

V gene TRBV30 combines with J gene TRBJ1-2; D gene uncertain. This CDR3 is built from 15 residues. Between the trimmed V and J ends, which lost 8 bases and 5 bases, there was a span of 24 bases. From germline, CDR1 is GTSNPN and CDR2 SVGIG (reference sequence). This chain's CDR3 is CARFTSWRVRYGYTF. The CDR3 nucleotides are TGTGCCCGGTTTACCTCCTGGCGGGTTAGGTATGGCTACACCTTC.

This clone was observed once. V is TRBV6-5 and J is TRBJ1-2, with D possibly being TRBD1 (5 bases). CDR1 and CDR2 from the germline V gene are MNHEY and SVGAGI. The V end was cut by 11 bases, the J end by 5 bases, with 12 bases between. The CDR3 covers 11 residues. The CDR3 nucleotides read TGTGCCTCCGGGGGACGGTATGGCTACACCTTC. Translating it yields CASGGRYGYTF.

The genes are TRBV20-1 and TRBJ2-7; unclear D gene. The CDR3 sequence is 11 residues long. Deletions cut 3 bases from V and 3 bases from J, with 6 bases between. Germline-derived CDR1 and CDR2 are DFQATT and SNEGSKA (reference sequence). This CDR3 is CSASSFYEQYF. The CDR3 DNA reads TGCAGTGCTAGTTCCTTCTACGAGCAGTACTTC.

V gene TRBV7-2 combines with J gene TRBJ1-5; D remains ambiguous. The CDR3 is 13 residues long. V was pared by 5 bases and J by 3 bases, with 8 bases between. CDR1 and CDR2 from the germline V gene are SGHTA and FQGNSA. The CDR3 sequence: CASSPDINQPQHF. The CDR3 DNA sequence: TGTGCCAGCAGCCCCGACATCAATCAGCCCCAGCATTTT.